The clone carrying this TCR beta chain was found many times. TCRdb independently ran MiXCR on the RT-PCR reads; one entry per CDR3 protein. This sample has hundreds of thousands of distinct CDR3 sequences, with over 12% found just once. Per the germline V gene, CDR1 is MGHRA and CDR2 is YSYEKL. Trimming pared 0 bases from V and 3 bases from J, leaving 12 bases between. This CDR3 has 15 amino acids. The sequencing sample was made of memory CD4+ T cells from blood. The origin of this receptor is a female donor in good health, serving as a healthy control. The genes are TRBV4-1 and TRBJ2-7; D might be TRBD1 (6 bases). In nucleotides, the CDR3 is TGCGCCAGCAGCCAAGATAGGGCAGGGGTCTACGAGCAGTACTTC. Its protein product is CASSQDRAGVYEQYF.